The 3 T cell receptor beta chains listed next were all sequenced from one sample in a study of T cells after yellow fever vaccination. From the 5' RACE reads, TCRdb called clonotypes with MiXCR, one entry per CDR3 protein. The table includes hundreds of thousands of distinct CDR3 sequences, less than 20% detected once. The sample here was PBMCs, taken 15 days after the yellow fever booster vaccination. All receptors come from a young man who received the YFV17D yellow fever vaccine.

This clonotype was observed a handful of times. The rearrangement joins TRBV5-1 to TRBJ2-2; 11 bases agree with TRBD2. The V gene's germline CDR1 is SGHRS and CDR2 YFSETQ. CDR3 length: 16 amino acids. Germline trimming cut 4 bases from V and 4 bases from J; bases unmatched to any gene: 6. CDR3 bases: TGCGCCAGCAGCCCATTGACTAGCGGGGTCACCGGGGAGCTGTTTTTT. It encodes CASSPLTSGVTGELFF.

V is TRBV19 and J is TRBJ2-1; TRBD2 matches 11 bases. Germline CDR1 is LNHDA and CDR2 is SQIVND (reference sequence). Trimming at V came to 7 bases and at J to 4 bases, leaving 15 bases not matched to a gene. This CDR3 contains 18 residues. In DNA, the CDR3 is TGTGCCAGTAAGAACCTAGCGGGAGGAGGGGGTCTTTACAATGAGCAGTTCTTC. Translated: CASKNLAGGGGLYNEQFF.

The V call is TRBV7-9, the J call TRBJ2-5; 7 nucleotides agree with TRBD1. Losses at the gene ends were 8 bases for V and 1 base for J; bases not matched to a gene: 13. Germline CDR1 SEHNR, CDR2 FQNEAQ (reference sequence). This CDR3 has 16 amino acids. CDR3 bases: TGTGCCAGCCTGGTACAGGGGAGTTTGCCCCAAGAGACCCAGTACTTC. Translated, it gives CASLVQGSLPQETQYF.